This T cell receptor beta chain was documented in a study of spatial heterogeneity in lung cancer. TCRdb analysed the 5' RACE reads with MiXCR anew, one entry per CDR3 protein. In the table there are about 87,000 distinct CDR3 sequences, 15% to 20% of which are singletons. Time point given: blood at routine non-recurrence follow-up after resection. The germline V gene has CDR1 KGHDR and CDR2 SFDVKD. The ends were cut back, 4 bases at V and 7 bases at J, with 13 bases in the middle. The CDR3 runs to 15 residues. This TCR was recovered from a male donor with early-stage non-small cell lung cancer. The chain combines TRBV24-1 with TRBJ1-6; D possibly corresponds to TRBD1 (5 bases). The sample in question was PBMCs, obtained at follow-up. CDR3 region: CATSEAGPRNSPLHF. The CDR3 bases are TGTGCCACCAGTGAAGCGGGGCCTAGAAATTCACCCCTCCACTTT.